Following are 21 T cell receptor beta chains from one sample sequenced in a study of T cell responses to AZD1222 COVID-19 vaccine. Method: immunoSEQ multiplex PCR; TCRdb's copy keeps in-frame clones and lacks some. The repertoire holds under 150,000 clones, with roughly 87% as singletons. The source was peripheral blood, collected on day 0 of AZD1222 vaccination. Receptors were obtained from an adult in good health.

Here the CDR3 DNA reads TGTGCCAGCAGCTCGGGGGTTCAGCCCCAGCATTTT. It translates to CASSSGVQPQHF. This chain connects TRBV5-6 to TRBJ1-5, with a possible D match to TRBD1 (5 bases). Germline V gene data show CDR1 as SGHDT and CDR2 as YYEEEE. Trimming took off 3 bases at V and 6 bases at J, with 7 bases between the two ends. The length of the CDR3 is 12 residues. The full variable domain, its missing parts supplied by reference TRBV5-6 and TRBJ1-5, is DAGVTQSPTHLIKTRGQQVTLRCSPKSGHDTVSWYQQALGQGPQFIFQYYEEEERQRGNFPDRFSGHQFPNYSSELNVNALLLGDSALYLCASSSGVQPQHFGDGTRLSIL.

As DNA, the CDR3 is TGCAGCGTTGAAGTGGGATGGTCCGCAACTAATGAAAAACTGTTTTTT. Residues: CSVEVGWSATNEKLFF. This chain joins TRBV29-1 and TRBJ1-4; no reliable D call. CDR1 and CDR2 from the germline V gene are SQVTM and ANQGSEA. This CDR3 has 16 amino acids. V gave up 1 base and J gave up 0 bases, with 12 bases separating them.

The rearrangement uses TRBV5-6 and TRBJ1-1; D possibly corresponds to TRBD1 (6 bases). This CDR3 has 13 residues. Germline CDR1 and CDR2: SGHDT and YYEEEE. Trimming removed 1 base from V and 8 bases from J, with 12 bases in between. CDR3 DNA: TGTGCCAGCAGCTTGCCTCAGGGGTACGAAGCTTTCTTT. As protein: CASSLPQGYEAFF.

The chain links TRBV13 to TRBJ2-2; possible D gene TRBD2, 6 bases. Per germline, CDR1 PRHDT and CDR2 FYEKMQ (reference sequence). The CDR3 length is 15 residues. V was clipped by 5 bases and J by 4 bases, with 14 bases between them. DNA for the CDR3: TGTGCCAGCAGCCCGATCGCGGGGAGCACCGGGGAGCTGTTTTTT. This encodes CASSPIAGSTGELFF.

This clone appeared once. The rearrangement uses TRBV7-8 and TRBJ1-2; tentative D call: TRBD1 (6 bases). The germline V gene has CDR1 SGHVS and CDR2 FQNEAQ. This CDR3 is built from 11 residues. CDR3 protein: CAAGASYGYTF. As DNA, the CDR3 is TGTGCTGCGGGGGCCTCCTATGGCTACACCTTC.

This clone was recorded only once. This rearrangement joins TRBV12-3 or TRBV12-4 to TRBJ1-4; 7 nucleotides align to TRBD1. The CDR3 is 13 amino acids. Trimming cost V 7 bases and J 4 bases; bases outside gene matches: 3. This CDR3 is CASTQGLNEKLFF. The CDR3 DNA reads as TGTGCCAGCACACAGGGGCTTAATGAAAAACTGTTTTTT.

The CDR3 protein is CASSLAEGTGNTEAFF. DNA for the CDR3: TGCGCCAGCAGCTTGGCCGAAGGGACAGGGAATACTGAAGCTTTCTTT. J is TRBJ1-1 and V is TRBV5-1; 9 nucleotides match TRBD1. The junction had 8 bases not matched to a gene; V was cut back by 0 bases and J by 5 bases. This CDR3 contains 16 residues. CDR1 is SGHRS and CDR2 is YFSETQ in the germline V gene.

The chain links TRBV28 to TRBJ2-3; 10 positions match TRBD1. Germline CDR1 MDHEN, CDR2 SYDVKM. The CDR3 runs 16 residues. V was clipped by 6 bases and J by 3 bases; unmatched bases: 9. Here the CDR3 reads CASSKGQGGRTDTQYF. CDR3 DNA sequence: TGTGCCAGCAGCAAAGGACAGGGGGGGAGGACAGATACGCAGTATTTT.

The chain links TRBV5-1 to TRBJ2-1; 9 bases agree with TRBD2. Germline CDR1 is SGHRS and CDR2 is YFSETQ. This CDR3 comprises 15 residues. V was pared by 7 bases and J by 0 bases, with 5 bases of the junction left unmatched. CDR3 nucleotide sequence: TGCGCCAGCCGACTAGCGGAAGCCTCCTACAATGAGCAGTTCTTC. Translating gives CASRLAEASYNEQFF.

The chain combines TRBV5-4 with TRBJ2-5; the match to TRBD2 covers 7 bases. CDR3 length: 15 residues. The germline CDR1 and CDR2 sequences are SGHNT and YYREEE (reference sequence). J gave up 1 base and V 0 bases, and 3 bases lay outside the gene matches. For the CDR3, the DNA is TGTGCCAGCAGCTTGGCCCCTAGCGGCCAAGAGACCCAGTACTTC. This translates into CASSLAPSGQETQYF.

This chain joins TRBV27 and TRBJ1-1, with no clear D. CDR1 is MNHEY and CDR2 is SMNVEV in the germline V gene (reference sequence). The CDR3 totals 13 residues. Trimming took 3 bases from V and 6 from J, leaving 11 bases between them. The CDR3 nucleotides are TGTGCCAGCAGTTTTCGGACCGGAGCTGAAGCTTTCTTT. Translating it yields CASSFRTGAEAFF.

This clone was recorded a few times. The CDR3 loop reads CASSQEWVGISDEQFF. For the CDR3, the DNA is TGCGCCAGCAGCCAAGAATGGGTCGGGATTTCAGATGAGCAGTTCTTC. The V and J genes are TRBV4-1 and TRBJ2-1; D is perhaps TRBD2 (5 bases). V shed 0 bases and J shed 8 bases, with 17 bases lying between them. The germline V gene encodes CDR1 MGHRA and CDR2 YSYEKL. The CDR3 is 16 amino acids.

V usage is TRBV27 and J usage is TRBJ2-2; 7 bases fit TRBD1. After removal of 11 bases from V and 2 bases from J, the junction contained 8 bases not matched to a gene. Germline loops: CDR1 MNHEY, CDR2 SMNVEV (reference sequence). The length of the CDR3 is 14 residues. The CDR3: CAASRQGNTGELFF. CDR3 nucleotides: TGTGCCGCCAGCAGACAGGGTAACACCGGGGAGCTGTTTTTT.

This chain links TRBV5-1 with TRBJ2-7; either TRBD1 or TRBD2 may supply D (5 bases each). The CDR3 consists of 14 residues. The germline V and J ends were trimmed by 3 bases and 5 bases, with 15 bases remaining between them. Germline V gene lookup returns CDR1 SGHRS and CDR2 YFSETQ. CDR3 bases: TGCGCCAGCAGCTCCTACGGGACCGGGAACGAGCAGTACTTC. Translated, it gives CASSSYGTGNEQYF.

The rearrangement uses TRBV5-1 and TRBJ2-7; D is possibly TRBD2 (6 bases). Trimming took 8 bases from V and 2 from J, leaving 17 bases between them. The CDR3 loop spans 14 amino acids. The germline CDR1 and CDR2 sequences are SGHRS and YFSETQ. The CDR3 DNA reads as TGCGCCAGTAATTCCGGGACTCCTCCCTACGAGCAGTACTTC. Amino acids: CASNSGTPPYEQYF.

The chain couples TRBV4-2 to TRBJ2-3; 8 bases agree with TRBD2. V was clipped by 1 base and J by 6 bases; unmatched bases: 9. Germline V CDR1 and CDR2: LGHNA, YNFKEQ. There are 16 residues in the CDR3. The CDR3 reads CASSQASSGGRDTQYF. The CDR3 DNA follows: TGTGCCAGCAGCCAAGCGTCCAGCGGGGGCCGGGATACGCAGTATTTT.

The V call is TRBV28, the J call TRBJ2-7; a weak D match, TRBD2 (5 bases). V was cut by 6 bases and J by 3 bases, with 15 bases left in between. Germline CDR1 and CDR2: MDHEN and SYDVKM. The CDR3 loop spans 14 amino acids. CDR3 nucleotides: TGTGCCAGCAGAAAGAGAGGAGGACGCTACGAGCAGTACTTC. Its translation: CASRKRGGRYEQYF.

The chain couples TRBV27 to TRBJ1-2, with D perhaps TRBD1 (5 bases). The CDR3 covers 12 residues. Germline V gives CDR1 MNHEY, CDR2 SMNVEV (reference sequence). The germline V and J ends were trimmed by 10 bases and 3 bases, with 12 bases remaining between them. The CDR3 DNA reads TGTGCCATCAAGCAGGGAGACTATGGCTACACCTTC. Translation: CAIKQGDYGYTF.

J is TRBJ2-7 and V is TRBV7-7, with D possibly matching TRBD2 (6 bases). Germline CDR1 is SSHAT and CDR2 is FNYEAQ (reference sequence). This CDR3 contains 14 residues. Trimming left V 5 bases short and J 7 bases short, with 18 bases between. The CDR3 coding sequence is TGTGCCAGCAGCCCGGGGGTCCAGTTGGCTGAGCAGTACTTC. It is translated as CASSPGVQLAEQYF.

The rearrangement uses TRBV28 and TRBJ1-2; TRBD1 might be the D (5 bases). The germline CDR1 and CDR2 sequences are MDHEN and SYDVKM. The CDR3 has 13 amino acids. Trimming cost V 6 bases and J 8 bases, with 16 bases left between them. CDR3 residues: CASSLSQGRGYTF. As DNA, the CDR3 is TGTGCCAGCAGCCTAAGCCAGGGACGGGGCTACACCTTC.

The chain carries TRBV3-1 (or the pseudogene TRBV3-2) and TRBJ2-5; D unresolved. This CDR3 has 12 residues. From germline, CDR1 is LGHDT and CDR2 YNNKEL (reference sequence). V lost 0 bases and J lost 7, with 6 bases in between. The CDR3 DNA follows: TGTGCCAGCAGCCAAGAATGGGGGACCCAGTACTTC. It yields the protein CASSQEWGTQYF.